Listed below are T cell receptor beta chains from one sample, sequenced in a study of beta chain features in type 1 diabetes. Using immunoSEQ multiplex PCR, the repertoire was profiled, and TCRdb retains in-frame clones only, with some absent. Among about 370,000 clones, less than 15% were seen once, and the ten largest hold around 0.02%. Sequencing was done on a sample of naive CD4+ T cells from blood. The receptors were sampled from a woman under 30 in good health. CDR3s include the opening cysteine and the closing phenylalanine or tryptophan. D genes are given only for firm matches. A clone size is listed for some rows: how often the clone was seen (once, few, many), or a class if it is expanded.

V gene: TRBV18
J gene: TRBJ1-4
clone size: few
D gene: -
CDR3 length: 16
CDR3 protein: CASSPSRQEFNEKLFF
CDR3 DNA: TGTGCCAGCTCACCCTCAAGACAGGAGTTTAATGAAAAACTGTTTTTT

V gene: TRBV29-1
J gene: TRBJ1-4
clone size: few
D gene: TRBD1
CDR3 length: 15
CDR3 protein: CSVRRGGSLNEKLFF
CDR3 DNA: TGCAGCGTTCGGAGAGGGGGCTCCTTGAATGAAAAACTGTTTTTT

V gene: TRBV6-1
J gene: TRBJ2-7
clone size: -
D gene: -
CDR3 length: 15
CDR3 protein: CASTNPWGRSYEQYF
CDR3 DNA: TGTGCCAGCACCAACCCATGGGGCAGGTCATACGAGCAGTACTTC

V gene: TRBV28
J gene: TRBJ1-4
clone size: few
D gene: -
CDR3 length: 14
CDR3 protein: CASSTEYTPEKLFF
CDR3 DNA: TGTGCCAGCAGCACGGAGTACACACCGGAAAAACTGTTTTTT

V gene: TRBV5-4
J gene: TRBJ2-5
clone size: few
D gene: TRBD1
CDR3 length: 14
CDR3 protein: CASSSTGGQETQYF
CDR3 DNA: TGTGCCAGCAGCTCGACAGGGGGCCAAGAGACCCAGTACTTC

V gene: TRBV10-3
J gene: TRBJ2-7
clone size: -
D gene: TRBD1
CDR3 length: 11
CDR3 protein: CATGTVYEQYF
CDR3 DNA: TGTGCCACGGGGACAGTCTACGAGCAGTACTTC

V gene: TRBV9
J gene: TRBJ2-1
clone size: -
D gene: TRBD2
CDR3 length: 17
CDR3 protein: CASSAPSLAGGGGEQFF
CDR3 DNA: TGTGCCAGCAGCGCCCCCTCACTAGCGGGGGGAGGGGGTGAGCAGTTCTTC

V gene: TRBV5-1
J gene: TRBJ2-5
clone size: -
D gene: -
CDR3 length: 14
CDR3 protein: CASSFRQGGETQYF
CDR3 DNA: TGCGCCAGCAGCTTCCGGCAGGGTGGAGAGACCCAGTACTTC

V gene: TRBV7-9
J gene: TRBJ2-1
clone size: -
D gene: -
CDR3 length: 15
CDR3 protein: CASSLGLAYDNEQFF
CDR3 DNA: TGTGCCAGCAGCTTAGGCCTAGCGTATGACAATGAGCAGTTCTTC

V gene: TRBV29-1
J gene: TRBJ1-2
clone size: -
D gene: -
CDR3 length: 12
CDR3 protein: CSVEVESRGYTF
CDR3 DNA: TGCAGCGTTGAGGTGGAGAGCCGCGGCTACACCTTC

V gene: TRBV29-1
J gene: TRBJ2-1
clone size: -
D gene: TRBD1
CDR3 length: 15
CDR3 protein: CSVPTDRGWGNEQFF
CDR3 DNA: TGCAGCGTTCCAACGGACAGGGGATGGGGGAATGAGCAGTTCTTC

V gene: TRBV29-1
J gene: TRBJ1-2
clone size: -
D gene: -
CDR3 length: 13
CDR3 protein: CSVEVGGRSGYTF
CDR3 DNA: TGCAGCGTTGAGGTGGGGGGGCGGAGTGGCTACACCTTC

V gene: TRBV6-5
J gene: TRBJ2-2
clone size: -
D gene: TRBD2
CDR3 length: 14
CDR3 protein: CASRPGLATGELFF
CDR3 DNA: TGTGCCAGCAGGCCTGGACTAGCAACCGGGGAGCTGTTTTTT

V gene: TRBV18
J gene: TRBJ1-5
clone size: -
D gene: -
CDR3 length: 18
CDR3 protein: CASSRGGMGAEINQPQHF
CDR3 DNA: TGTGCCAGCTCACGAGGAGGAATGGGAGCGGAGATTAATCAGCCCCAGCATTTT

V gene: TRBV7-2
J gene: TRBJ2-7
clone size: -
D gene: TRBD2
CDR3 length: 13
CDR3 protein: CASSTSGNYEQYF
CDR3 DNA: TGTGCCAGCAGCACTAGCGGGAACTACGAGCAGTACTTC

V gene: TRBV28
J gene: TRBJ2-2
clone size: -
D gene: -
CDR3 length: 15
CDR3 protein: CASSFASMNTGELFF
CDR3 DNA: TGTGCCAGCAGTTTTGCGTCTATGAACACCGGGGAGCTGTTTTTT

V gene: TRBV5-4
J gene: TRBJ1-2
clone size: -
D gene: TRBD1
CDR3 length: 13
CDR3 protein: CASSGQENYGYTF
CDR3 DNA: TGTGCCAGCAGCGGACAGGAAAACTATGGCTACACCTTC

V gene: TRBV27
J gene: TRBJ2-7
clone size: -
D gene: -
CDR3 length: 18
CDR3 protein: CASKRGHLSGQPPYEQYF
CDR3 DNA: TGTGCCAGCAAGAGGGGCCATTTGAGCGGGCAACCACCCTACGAGCAGTACTTC

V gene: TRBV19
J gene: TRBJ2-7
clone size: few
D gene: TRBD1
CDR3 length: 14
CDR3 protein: CASSSRGFSYEQYF
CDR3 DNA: TGTGCCAGTAGTAGCAGGGGGTTCTCCTACGAGCAGTACTTC

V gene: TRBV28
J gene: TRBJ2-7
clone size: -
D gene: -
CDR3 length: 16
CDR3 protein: CASSPHPKGSSYEQYF
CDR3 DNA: TGTGCCAGCAGTCCACACCCTAAGGGGTCCTCCTACGAGCAGTACTTC

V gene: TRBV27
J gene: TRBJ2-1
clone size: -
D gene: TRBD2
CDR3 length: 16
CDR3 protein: CASNPRLAGSYNEQFF
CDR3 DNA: TGTGCCAGCAACCCAAGACTAGCGGGATCCTACAATGAGCAGTTCTTC

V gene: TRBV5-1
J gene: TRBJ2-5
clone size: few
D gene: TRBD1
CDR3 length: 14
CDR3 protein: CASSLGRGRETQYF
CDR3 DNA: TGCGCCAGCAGCTTGGGCAGGGGGCGAGAGACCCAGTACTTC

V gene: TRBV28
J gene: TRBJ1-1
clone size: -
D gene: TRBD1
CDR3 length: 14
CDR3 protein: CASSLLDRGTEAFF
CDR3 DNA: TGTGCCAGCAGTTTACTCGACAGGGGGACTGAAGCTTTCTTT

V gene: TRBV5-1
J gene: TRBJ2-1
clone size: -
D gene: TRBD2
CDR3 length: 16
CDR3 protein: CASSLIGGGPDNEQFF
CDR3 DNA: TGCGCCAGCAGCTTAATCGGGGGAGGGCCGGACAATGAGCAGTTCTTC

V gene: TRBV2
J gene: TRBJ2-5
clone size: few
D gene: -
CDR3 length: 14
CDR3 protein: CASSGGSPDATQYF
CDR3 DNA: TGTGCCAGCAGTGGCGGGTCCCCTGATGCGACCCAGTACTTC

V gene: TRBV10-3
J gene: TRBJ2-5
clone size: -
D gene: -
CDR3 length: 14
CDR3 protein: CAISAGGVQETQYF
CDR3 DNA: TGTGCCATCAGCGCCGGGGGAGTACAAGAGACCCAGTACTTC

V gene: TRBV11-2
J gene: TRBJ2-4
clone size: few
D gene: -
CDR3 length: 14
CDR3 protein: CASSLDLLAIIQYF
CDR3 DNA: TGTGCCAGCAGCTTAGACTTACTAGCAATCATTCAGTACTTC

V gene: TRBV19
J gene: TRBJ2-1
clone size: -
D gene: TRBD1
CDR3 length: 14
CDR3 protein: CASTRGTGYNEQFF
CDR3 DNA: TGTGCCAGCACCAGGGGGACCGGCTACAATGAGCAGTTCTTC

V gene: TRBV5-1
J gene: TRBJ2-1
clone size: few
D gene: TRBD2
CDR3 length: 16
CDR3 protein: CASSLGPSGSYNEQFF
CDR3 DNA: TGCGCCAGCAGCTTGGGCCCTAGCGGCTCCTACAATGAGCAGTTCTTC

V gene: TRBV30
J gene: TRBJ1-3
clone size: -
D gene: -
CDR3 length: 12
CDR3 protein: CAWDFSGNTIYF
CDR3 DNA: TGTGCCTGGGACTTCTCTGGAAACACCATATATTTT

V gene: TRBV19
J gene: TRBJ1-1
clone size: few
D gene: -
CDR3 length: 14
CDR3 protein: CASSILAENTEAFF
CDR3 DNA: TGTGCCAGTAGTATCCTGGCGGAGAACACTGAAGCTTTCTTT

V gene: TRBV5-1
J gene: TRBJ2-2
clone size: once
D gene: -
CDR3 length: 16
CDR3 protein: CASTGSGDMNTGELFF
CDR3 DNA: TGCGCCAGCACGGGTTCGGGTGATATGAACACCGGGGAGCTGTTTTTT

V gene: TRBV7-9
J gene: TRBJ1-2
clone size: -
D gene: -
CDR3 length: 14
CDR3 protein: CASSASQGYYGYTF
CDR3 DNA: TGTGCCAGCAGCGCCTCACAGGGTTACTATGGCTACACCTTC

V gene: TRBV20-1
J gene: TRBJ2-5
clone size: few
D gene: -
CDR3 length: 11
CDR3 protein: CSIMYQETQYF
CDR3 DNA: TGCAGTATTATGTACCAAGAGACCCAGTACTTC

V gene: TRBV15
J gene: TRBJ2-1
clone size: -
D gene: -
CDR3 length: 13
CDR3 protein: CATSRDRSGFEFF
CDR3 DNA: TGTGCCACCAGCAGAGATAGGTCGGGATTCGAGTTCTTC

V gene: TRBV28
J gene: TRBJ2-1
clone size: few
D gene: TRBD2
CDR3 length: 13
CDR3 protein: CASRNSGRSEQFF
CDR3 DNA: TGTGCCAGCAGGAATAGCGGGAGGTCTGAGCAGTTCTTC

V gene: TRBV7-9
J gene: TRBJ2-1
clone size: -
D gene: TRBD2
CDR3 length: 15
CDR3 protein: CASRSRGLADNEQFF
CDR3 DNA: TGTGCCAGCAGATCCCGGGGACTAGCGGACAATGAGCAGTTCTTC

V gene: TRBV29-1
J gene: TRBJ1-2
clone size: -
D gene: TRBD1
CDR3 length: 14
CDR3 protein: CSVQRTGRNYGYTF
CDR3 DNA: TGCAGCGTTCAAAGGACAGGGAGGAACTATGGCTACACCTTC

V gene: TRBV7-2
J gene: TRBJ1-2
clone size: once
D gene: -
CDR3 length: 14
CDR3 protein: CASSLGTPNYGYTF
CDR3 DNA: TGTGCCAGCAGCTTAGGAACACCCAACTATGGCTACACCTTC

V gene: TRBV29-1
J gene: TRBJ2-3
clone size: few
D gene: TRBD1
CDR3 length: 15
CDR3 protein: CSVESEQGATDTQYF
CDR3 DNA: TGCAGCGTTGAATCTGAACAGGGGGCGACAGATACGCAGTATTTT

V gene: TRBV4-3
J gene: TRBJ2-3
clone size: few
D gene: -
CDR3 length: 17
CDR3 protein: CASSQELPLLITDTQYF
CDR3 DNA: TGCGCCAGCAGCCAAGAACTGCCCCTCCTTATCACAGATACGCAGTATTTT

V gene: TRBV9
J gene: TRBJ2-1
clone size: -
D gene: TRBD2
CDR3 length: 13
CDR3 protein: CASSSPGGNEQFF
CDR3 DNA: TGTGCCAGCAGCTCACCCGGGGGGAATGAGCAGTTCTTC

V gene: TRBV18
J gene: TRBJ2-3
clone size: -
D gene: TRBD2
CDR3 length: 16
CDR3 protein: CASSSPTSGSTDTQYF
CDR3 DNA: TGTGCCAGCTCATCCCCCACTAGCGGGAGCACAGATACGCAGTATTTT

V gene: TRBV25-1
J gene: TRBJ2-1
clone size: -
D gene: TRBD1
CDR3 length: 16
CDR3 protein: CASSPPRGQGGNEQFF
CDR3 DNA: TGTGCCAGCAGCCCACCTCGGGGACAGGGAGGCAATGAGCAGTTCTTC

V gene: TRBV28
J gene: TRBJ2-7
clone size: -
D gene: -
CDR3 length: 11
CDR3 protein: CATKQHYEQYF
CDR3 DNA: TGTGCCACCAAACAGCACTACGAGCAGTACTTC